The 29 T cell receptor beta chains below all came from one sample that was sequenced in a study of naive and memory T cell subsets. Four PCR rounds used nested alpha and beta constant region primers plus the SP2 primer. TCRdb reprocessed the UMI-ligation and nested PCR reads with MiXCR, giving one entry per CDR3 protein. The data show tens of thousands of distinct CDR3 sequences, 4.5% to 7% seen once. Sample treatment: skin biopsy from PPD injection site in Mantoux-positive individual. An oligonucleotide containing a UMI was ligated to the 3' end of TCR cDNA. Sequencing was performed on skin, taken from a tuberculin skin test site. The receptors originated from an adult in good health.

This clonotype was detected only a few times. V and J are TRBV20-1 and TRBJ1-5, with a possible D match to TRBD1 (5 bases). Germline V gene sequence: CDR1 DFQATT, CDR2 SNEGSKA (reference sequence). V lost 0 bases to trimming and J lost 3 bases, with 9 bases between them. The CDR3 contains 14 residues. CDR3 DNA: TGCAGTGCTAGAGAGGGGCAGGTCAATCAGCCCCAGCATTTT. This translates into CSAREGQVNQPQHF.

This clonotype was detected once. A much larger clone is a single base away; this may be a read error. The chain is built from TRBV19 and TRBJ2-7; D gene uncertain. This CDR3 has 13 amino acids. Germline V gene sequence: CDR1 LNHDA, CDR2 SQIVND (reference sequence). The CDR3 bases are TGTGCCAGTAGTTTGGCCCTCTCCTACGGGCAGTACTTC. This gives the protein CASSLALSYGQYF.

This clonotype was detected ten times or more. V is TRBV12-3 or TRBV12-4 and J is TRBJ1-2, with a possible D match to TRBD1 (5 bases). CDR3 length: 15 amino acids. V was clipped by 8 bases and J by 4 bases, with 20 bases between them. The CDR3 DNA follows: TGTGCCAGCTCCCTCGGGGCACACCAACTCTATGGCTACACCTTC. It specifies CASSLGAHQLYGYTF.

Many counts were recorded for this clonotype. This sequence joins TRBV15 and TRBJ2-7; TRBD2 aligns across 14 bases. CDR1 and CDR2 from the germline V gene are LNHNV and YYDKDF (reference sequence). The CDR3 loop spans 16 amino acids. V was pared by 3 bases and J by 4 bases, with 5 bases of the junction left unmatched. The CDR3 loop is CATSSGGLAGAYEQYF. CDR3 coding DNA: TGTGCCACCAGCAGCGGGGGACTAGCGGGAGCTTACGAGCAGTACTTC. Using reference TRBV15 and TRBJ2-7 for the parts outside the CDR3, the full variable domain is DAMVIQNPRYQVTQFGKPVTLSCSQTLNHNVMYWYQQKSSQAPKLLFHYYDKDFNNEADTPDNFQSRRPNTSFCFLDIRSPGLGDTAMYLCATSSGGLAGAYEQYFGPGTRLTVT.

This clonotype has only a few counts. This chain joins TRBV4-2 and TRBJ1-2, with a possible D match to TRBD1 (5 bases). The CDR3 spans 15 residues. Germline CDR1 reads LGHNA; CDR2 reads YNFKEQ. V lost 4 bases and J lost 3, with 15 bases in between. CDR3 protein: CASSRSRIGDYGYTF. The DNA for the CDR3 is TGTGCCAGCAGCCGATCCCGTATAGGGGACTATGGCTACACCTTC.

This chain uses TRBV24-1 with TRBJ2-3; D gene unclear. The CDR3 covers 12 residues. V was cut by 3 bases and J by 6 bases, with 6 bases left in between. The germline gives CDR1 KGHDR, CDR2 SFDVKD. CDR3 region: CATSDAYDTQYF. The CDR3 nucleotides are TGTGCCACCAGTGATGCTTATGATACGCAGTATTTT.

The sample holds many counts of this clonotype. The V gene is TRBV18, the J gene TRBJ2-6, with TRBD2 matching 11 bases. Trimming cost V 5 bases and J 3 bases; bases outside gene matches: 6. The CDR3 loop spans 17 amino acids. The germline CDR1 and CDR2 sequences are KGHSH and LQKENI. Here the CDR3 reads CASSALAGALGANVLTF. The CDR3 DNA reads as TGTGCCAGCTCAGCACTAGCGGGAGCACTTGGGGCCAACGTCCTGACTTTC.

This clonotype is medium-sized (0.01 to 0.1%). The chain recombines TRBV7-2 with TRBJ2-2, with a tentative D call TRBD2 (5 bases). Looked up from germline, CDR1 is SGHTA and CDR2 is FQGNSA. The CDR3 spans 15 residues. Trimming removed 2 bases from V and 6 bases from J, with 13 bases in between. Written as DNA, the CDR3 is TGTGCCAGCAGCTTACCTGCCGGGGTCGCCGGGGAGCTGTTTTTT. The encoded protein is CASSLPAGVAGELFF.

A few counts support this clonotype. Mismatch with germline at one junction end may stem from a read error. This rearrangement joins TRBV9 to TRBJ1-1, with a weak D call TRBD1 (6 bases). CDR1 is SGDLS and CDR2 is YYNGEE in the germline V gene. The CDR3 is 14 amino acids. CDR3 in amino acids: CASSENTGNTEAFF. CDR3 nucleotide sequence: TGTGCCAGCAGCGAAAATACAGGGAACACTGAAGCCTTCTTT. Full variable domain (missing parts from reference TRBV9 and TRBJ1-1): DSGVTQTPKHLITATGQRVTLRCSPRSGDLSVYWYQQSLDQGLQFLIQYYNGEERAKGNILERFSAQQFPDLHSELNLSSLELGDSALYFCASSENTGNTEAFFGQGTRLTVV.

This clonotype appeared many times. The chain couples TRBV6-2 or TRBV6-3 to TRBJ2-1, with D perhaps TRBD2 (6 bases). CDR1 and CDR2 (germline): MNHEY, SVGEGT. Trimming took off 7 bases at V and 4 bases at J, with 14 bases between the two ends. CDR3 length: 14 residues. CDR3 in amino acids: CASTPRDFYNEQFF. The CDR3 nucleotides are TGTGCCAGCACTCCAAGGGACTTTTACAATGAGCAGTTCTTC.

V gene TRBV7-2 combines with J gene TRBJ1-2, with a tentative D call TRBD1 (6 bases). This CDR3 is 16 amino acids long. V lost 0 bases and J lost 2, with 13 bases in between. CDR1 and CDR2 (germline): SGHTA, FQGNSA. The DNA of the CDR3 is TGTGCCAGCAGCTTAGCGGCCCCCGGACAGAACTATGGCTACACCTTC. Translating it yields CASSLAAPGQNYGYTF.

This clonotype was detected many times. The V call is TRBV5-1, the J call TRBJ2-7, with D perhaps matching TRBD1 (5 bases). The length of the CDR3 is 15 residues. CDR1 is SGHRS, CDR2 YFSETQ, per germline. V was clipped by 0 bases and J by 3 bases, with 13 bases between them. The CDR3 here is CASSLGLRQLYEQYF. CDR3 coding DNA: TGCGCCAGCAGCTTGGGCTTGAGACAGCTCTACGAGCAGTACTTC.

The rearrangement links TRBV10-3 to TRBJ2-1, with 9 bases aligning to TRBD2. V was clipped by 9 bases and J by 9 bases; unmatched bases: 12. Germline V CDR1 and CDR2: ENHRY, SYGVKD. This CDR3 is built from 14 residues. CDR3 sequence (DNA): TGTGCCATTGGAGGATTAGCGGGAGCAAGTGAGCAGTTCTTC. This translates into CAIGGLAGASEQFF.

In this sample, this clonotype is medium-sized. The chain is built from TRBV29-1 and TRBJ1-5; D is perhaps TRBD1 (5 bases). The CDR3 covers 15 residues. Germline V gives CDR1 SQVTM, CDR2 ANQGSEA. Trimming removed 6 bases from V and 0 bases from J, with 15 bases in between. CDR3 protein: CSVGLQGSSNQPQHF. As DNA, the CDR3 is TGCAGCGTCGGTCTGCAGGGCAGTAGCAATCAGCCCCAGCATTTT.

This clonotype was detected many times. The chain couples TRBV7-9 to TRBJ2-3; 8 bases match TRBD1. This CDR3 spans 19 amino acids. Germline loops: CDR1 SEHNR, CDR2 FQNEAQ (reference sequence). With V trimmed by 5 bases and J by 1 base, 17 bases remained unmatched. The CDR3 sequence: CASSRSFLGQATGTDTQYF. DNA for the CDR3: TGTGCCAGCAGCCGTTCCTTCCTGGGACAGGCAACGGGCACAGATACGCAGTATTTT.

This clonotype has ten or more counts. The chain couples TRBV6-2 or TRBV6-3 to TRBJ2-1, with 11 bases fitting TRBD2. V gave up 4 bases and J gave up 0 bases; unmatched junction bases: 8. The CDR3 loop spans 18 amino acids. The germline CDR1 and CDR2 sequences are MNHEY and SVGEGT. The CDR3 reads CASSSFSGRADSYNEQFF. Here the CDR3 DNA reads TGTGCCAGCAGTTCTTTTAGCGGGAGGGCCGACTCCTACAATGAGCAGTTCTTC.

Ten or more counts support this clonotype. V and J are TRBV6-1 and TRBJ1-5; tentative D call: TRBD1 (5 bases). Trimming shortened V by 4 bases and J by 1 base, and 8 bases separated the two germline ends. This CDR3 comprises 14 residues. Germline CDR1 reads MNHNS; CDR2 reads SASEGT. CDR3 loop: CASSGAGSNQPQHF. CDR3 coding DNA: TGTGCCAGCAGTGGGGCAGGGAGCAATCAGCCCCAGCATTTT.

In this sample, this clonotype turned up many times. The chain combines TRBV6-5 with TRBJ2-7; TRBD2 is a possible D gene (6 bases). CDR1 is MNHEY and CDR2 is SVGAGI in the germline V gene. The CDR3 contains 15 residues. Trimming shortened V by 6 bases and J by 5 bases, and 20 bases separated the two germline ends. CDR3 nucleotide sequence: TGTGCCAGCAGATCCACGACGGCTAGCGAGAACGAGCAGTACTTC. It codes for CASRSTTASENEQYF.

This clonotype was observed at least ten times. The V and J genes are TRBV20-1 and TRBJ1-2; D is perhaps TRBD1 (5 bases). Per the germline V gene, CDR1 is DFQATT and CDR2 is SNEGSKA (reference sequence). V was trimmed by 7 bases and J by 1 base, leaving 13 bases between them. The CDR3 spans 13 residues. CDR3 in DNA: TGCAGTGTATTGGGGACCTTTAACTATGGCTACACCTTC. Protein sequence: CSVLGTFNYGYTF.

The chain links TRBV5-1 to TRBJ1-1; D gene unclear. This CDR3 is built from 15 residues. Trimming cost V 0 bases and J 6 bases, with 15 bases left between them. In germline, CDR1 is SGHRS, CDR2 YFSETQ. CDR3 sequence reads: CASSLASMGDPEAFF. The DNA for the CDR3 is TGCGCCAGCAGCTTGGCCTCCATGGGTGATCCTGAAGCTTTCTTT.

This clonotype appeared many times. The chain combines TRBV28 with TRBJ2-7; the D is unclear. Germline assignment: CDR1 MDHEN and CDR2 SYDVKM. V was trimmed by 8 bases and J by 0 bases, leaving 14 bases between them. The CDR3 covers 14 residues. CDR3 residues: CASGATRSSYEQYF. The CDR3, as DNA: TGTGCCAGCGGAGCGACCCGATCCTCCTACGAGCAGTACTTC. Using reference TRBV28 and TRBJ2-7 for the parts outside the CDR3, the full variable domain is DVKVTQSSRYLVKRTGEKVFLECVQDMDHENMFWYRQDPGLGLRLIYFSYDVKMKEKGDIPEGYSVSREKKERFSLILESASTNQTSMYLCASGATRSSYEQYFGPGTRLTVT.

This clonotype was detected many times. This chain uses TRBV27 with TRBJ1-2; 10 bases are shared with TRBD1. V was clipped by 5 bases and J by 7 bases; unmatched bases: 19. The germline V gene encodes CDR1 MNHEY and CDR2 SMNVEV (reference sequence). This CDR3 has 18 amino acids. The DNA for the CDR3 is TGTGCCAGCAGTGAGAAACGGGACAGGGGAAAAACTTTTCTTGGCTACACCTTC. It codes for CASSEKRDRGKTFLGYTF.

This clonotype has ten or more counts. V is TRBV6-6 and J is TRBJ2-1; 11 positions agree with TRBD1. The ends lost 0 bases at V and 9 bases at J; junction bases unmatched: 10. Germline lookup yields CDR1 MNHNY and CDR2 SVGAGI (reference sequence). This CDR3 comprises 17 residues. This CDR3 reads CASSYSPGQGVMGEQFF. The CDR3 bases are TGTGCCAGCAGTTACTCGCCGGGACAGGGGGTGATGGGTGAGCAGTTCTTC.

A word on this clonotype: A read error may be the cause here, since a much bigger clone is one base away. This chain connects TRBV29-1 to TRBJ2-1, with 13 nucleotides matching TRBD2. The germline V gene has CDR1 SQVTM and CDR2 ANQGSEA. The CDR3 is made up of 14 amino acids. Trimming removed 6 bases from V and 9 bases from J; junction bases left unmatched: 8. CDR3 coding DNA: TGCAGCGTCGACAGACTAGCGGGAGGCTGTGAGCAGTTCTTC. Translation gives CSVDRLAGGCEQFF.

The chain carries TRBV12-3 or TRBV12-4 and TRBJ1-1; the D gene is possibly TRBD1 (6 bases). Deletions cut 6 bases from V and 4 bases from J, with 15 bases between. The CDR3 is made up of 14 amino acids. In DNA form, the CDR3 reads TGTGCCAGCAGGCCCCGGCAGGGGACCACTGAAGCTTTCTTT. Translation gives CASRPRQGTTEAFF.

In its sample, this clonotype was seen many times. V gene TRBV7-2 combines with J gene TRBJ2-5; D possibly corresponds to TRBD2 (6 bases). V was pared by 4 bases and J by 7 bases, with 13 bases between. CDR3 length equals 13 residues. Germline lookup yields CDR1 SGHTA and CDR2 FQGNSA. The CDR3: CASSSGLPGTQYF. Here the CDR3 DNA reads TGTGCCAGCAGCTCGGGACTGCCGGGGACCCAGTACTTC.

This clonotype was recorded a few times. The chain has TRBV21-1 and TRBJ1-2. TRBV21-1 is designated a pseudogene. The length of the CDR3 is 17 residues. This CDR3 is CASSKESAKGRNYGYTF. For the CDR3, the DNA is TGTGCCAGCAGCAAAGAGAGTGCGAAGGGCCGCAACTATGGCTACACCTTC.

This clonotype was counted ten times or more. This chain connects TRBV28 to TRBJ2-1; D remains unclear. The V end lost 4 bases, the J end lost 7 bases, and 8 bases lay between the germline ends. This CDR3 is built from 12 residues. Germline CDR1 is MDHEN and CDR2 is SYDVKM. The CDR3 is CASSSVRNEQFF. The CDR3, as DNA: TGTGCCAGCAGTTCCGTTCGTAATGAGCAGTTCTTC. Full variable domain (remainder filled in from reference TRBV28 and TRBJ2-1): DVKVTQSSRYLVKRTGEKVFLECVQDMDHENMFWYRQDPGLGLRLIYFSYDVKMKEKGDIPEGYSVSREKKERFSLILESASTNQTSMYLCASSSVRNEQFFGPGTRLTVL.

This clonotype was detected many times. The chain couples TRBV7-2 to TRBJ1-5; D not certain. Germline CDR1 is SGHTA and CDR2 is FQGNSA. Trimming left V 0 bases short and J 5 bases short, with 5 bases between. This CDR3 is built from 13 residues. The CDR3 DNA follows: TGTGCCAGCAGCTTAGCTAATTATCAGCCCCAGCATTTT. It codes for CASSLANYQPQHF.